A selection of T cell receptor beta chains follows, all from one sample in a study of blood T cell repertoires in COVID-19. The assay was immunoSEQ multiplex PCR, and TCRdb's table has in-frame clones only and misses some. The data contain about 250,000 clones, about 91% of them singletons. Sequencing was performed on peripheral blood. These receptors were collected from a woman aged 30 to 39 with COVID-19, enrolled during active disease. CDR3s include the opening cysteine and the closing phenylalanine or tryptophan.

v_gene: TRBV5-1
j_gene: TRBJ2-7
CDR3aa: CASSSGLAAYEQYF

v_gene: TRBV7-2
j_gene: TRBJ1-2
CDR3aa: CASSLAADSPNYGYTF

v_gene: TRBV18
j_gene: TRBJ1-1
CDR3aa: CASSPSRGVAEAFF

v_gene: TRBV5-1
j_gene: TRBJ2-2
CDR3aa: CATQTGGANTGELFF

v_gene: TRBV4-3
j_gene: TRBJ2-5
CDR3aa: CASSQDVPRHYQETQYF

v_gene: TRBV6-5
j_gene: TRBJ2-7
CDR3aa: CASSYDRDRGYEQYF

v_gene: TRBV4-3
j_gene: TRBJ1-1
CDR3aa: CASSQGQGPHEAFF

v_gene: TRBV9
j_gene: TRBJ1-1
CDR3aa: CASSVQGSGTEAFF

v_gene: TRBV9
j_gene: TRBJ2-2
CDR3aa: CASSPRTSGDLNTGELFF

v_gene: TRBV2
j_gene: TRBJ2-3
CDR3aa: CASSGGLAGGTDTQYF

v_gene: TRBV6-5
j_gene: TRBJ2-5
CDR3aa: CAVGTGDRETQYF

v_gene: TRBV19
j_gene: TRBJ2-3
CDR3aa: CASSIGGRGVTDTQYF

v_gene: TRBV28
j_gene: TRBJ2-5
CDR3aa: CASSLRGTQYF

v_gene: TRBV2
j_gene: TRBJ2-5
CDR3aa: CASSEGHQNRRETQYF

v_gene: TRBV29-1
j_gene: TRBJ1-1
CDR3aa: CSVADRTLNTEAFF

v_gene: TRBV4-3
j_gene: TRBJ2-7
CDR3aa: CASSQDPDRGLEQYF

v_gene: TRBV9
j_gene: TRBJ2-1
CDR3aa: CASSAPGTWVNEQFF

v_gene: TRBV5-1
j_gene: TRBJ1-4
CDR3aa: CASSLAGHLRGEKLFF

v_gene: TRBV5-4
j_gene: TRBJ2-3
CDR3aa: CASSLVGGATDTQYF

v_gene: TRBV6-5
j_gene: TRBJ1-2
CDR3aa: CASRQGPSYGYTF

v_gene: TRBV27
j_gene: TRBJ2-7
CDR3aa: CASSLMGQGALEQYF

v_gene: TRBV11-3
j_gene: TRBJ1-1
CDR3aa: CASSLRTGVGTEAFF